The 13 T cell receptor beta chains given below trace back to one sample, sequenced in a study of CD8 T cells in Susac syndrome. cDNA came from around 0.5 to 1 ug RNA primed by random hexamers. TCRdb passed the immunoSEQ multiplex PCR reads through MiXCR, listing each CDR3 protein once. The sample holds under 200,000 distinct CDR3 sequences, approximately 94% seen once. Input material: CD4+ T cells from PBMCs. The receptors derive from a human donor with Susac syndrome.

V is TRBV15 and J is TRBJ1-2; TRBD1 agrees at 8 bases. The V gene end was trimmed by 0 bases and the J gene end by 4 bases; junction bases not matched to a gene: 13. CDR3 length: 18 residues. Germline-derived CDR1 and CDR2 are LNHNV and YYDKDF (reference sequence). As DNA, the CDR3 is TGTGCCACCAGCAGAGACGTATCCGGGACAGGACGGATCTATGGCTACACCTTC. Translating it yields CATSRDVSGTGRIYGYTF.

The chain recombines TRBV24-1 with TRBJ1-1, with D hard to call. V was cut by 1 base and J by 3 bases, with 8 bases left in between. The CDR3 contains 14 residues. Per the germline V gene, CDR1 is KGHDR and CDR2 is SFDVKD. CDR3 DNA: TGTGCCACCAGTGATTTAGAGGACTACACTGAAGCTTTCTTT. Translated, it gives CATSDLEDYTEAFF.

This chain connects TRBV11-2 to TRBJ2-7; no clear D. The CDR3 extends over 14 amino acids. Trimming shortened V by 5 bases and J by 0 bases, and 11 bases separated the two germline ends. Germline V gene sequence: CDR1 SGHAT, CDR2 FQNNGV. Written as DNA, the CDR3 is TGTGCCAGCAGCAGGGTCGAGAGCTCCTACGAGCAGTACTTC. Translated: CASSRVESSYEQYF.

This chain connects TRBV24-1 to TRBJ1-5; TRBD1 might be the D (6 bases). Germline-derived CDR1 and CDR2 are KGHDR and SFDVKD. CDR3 length: 15 residues. V lost 12 bases and J 0 bases, leaving 17 bases between the germline ends. CDR3 sequence: CAPRVSGDSNQPQHF. Written as DNA, the CDR3 is TGTGCCCCCCGAGTATCAGGGGATAGCAATCAGCCCCAGCATTTT.

The chain has TRBV15 and TRBJ2-6; 11 nucleotides match TRBD2. CDR3 length: 17 residues. Germline CDR1 reads LNHNV; CDR2 reads YYDKDF (reference sequence). The J segment lost 0 bases and the V segment lost 3 bases, leaving 1 base of the junction unmatched. The CDR3 coding sequence is TGTGCCACCAGCAGTGGACTAGCGGGCTCTGGGGCCAACGTCCTGACTTTC. This translates into CATSSGLAGSGANVLTF.

The genes are TRBV29-1 and TRBJ2-5, with D unresolved. This CDR3 comprises 13 residues. The germline V gene has CDR1 SQVTM and CDR2 ANQGSEA. Trimming left V 6 bases short and J 2 bases short, with 13 bases between. This CDR3 reads CSVNRGGQETQYF. CDR3 bases: TGCAGCGTAAATCGAGGCGGTCAAGAGACCCAGTACTTC.

The rearrangement joins TRBV12-3 or TRBV12-4 to TRBJ2-3, with a possible D match to TRBD1 (6 bases). V shed 6 bases and J shed 2 bases, with 9 bases lying between them. The CDR3 runs 13 residues. The CDR3 DNA reads TGTGCCAGCAGAGGGGACAACACAGATACGCAGTATTTT. It yields the protein CASRGDNTDTQYF.

This clonotype was seen only once. The chain couples TRBV20-1 to TRBJ2-3; D is undetermined. The CDR3 loop spans 14 amino acids. Looked up from germline, CDR1 is DFQATT and CDR2 is SNEGSKA (reference sequence). Between the trimmed V and J ends, which lost 6 bases and 0 bases, there was a span of 13 bases. Written as DNA, the CDR3 is TGCAGTGCACCTTCTAGGTTGAGCACAGATACGCAGTATTTT. This encodes CSAPSRLSTDTQYF.

This clonotype was detected a few times. The rearrangement joins TRBV6-6 to TRBJ1-1; a weak D match, TRBD1 (5 bases). CDR1 is MNHNY, CDR2 SVGAGI, per germline (reference sequence). V was cut by 7 bases and J by 2 bases, with 11 bases left in between. CDR3 length: 13 amino acids. Here the CDR3 reads CASTLTGNTEAFF. CDR3 nucleotides: TGTGCCAGCACTTTAACAGGTAACACTGAAGCTTTCTTT.

The V call is TRBV6-5, the J call TRBJ2-7; 12 bases line up with TRBD2. Germline CDR1 is MNHEY and CDR2 is SVGAGI. V lost 6 bases and J lost 1; bases outside the gene matches: 4. The CDR3 sequence is 15 residues long. This chain's CDR3 is CASRITSGGSYEQYF. For the CDR3, the DNA is TGTGCCAGCAGAATCACTAGCGGGGGGTCCTACGAGCAGTACTTC.

The chain has TRBV6-5 and TRBJ1-4; 8 nucleotides line up with TRBD1. J gave up 8 bases and V 6 bases, and 5 bases lay outside the gene matches. The CDR3 is 13 amino acids. Germline V lookup: CDR1 MNHEY, CDR2 SVGAGI. For the CDR3, the DNA is TGTGCCAGCAGGCGACAGGGGTGGGAAAAACTGTTTTTT. This encodes CASRRQGWEKLFF.

Concerning this clonotype: An end of the junction does not agree with germline; a read error may underlie this. J is TRBJ2-2 and V is TRBV7-7; D gene ambiguous. From germline, CDR1 is SSHAT and CDR2 FNYEAQ (reference sequence). The length of the CDR3 is 15 residues. The CDR3 here is CASSLDMGNTGELFF. DNA of the CDR3: TGTGCTAGCAGCCTCGACATGGGCAATACCGGGGAGCTGTTTTTT.

The chain joins TRBV29-1 to TRBJ1-5; 7 positions agree with TRBD1. The V and J ends lost 7 bases and 2 bases, in that order; junction bases with no gene match: 8. This CDR3 is built from 14 residues. CDR1 and CDR2 (germline): SQVTM, ANQGSEA. This CDR3 reads CSASQGNRNQPQHF. The CDR3, as DNA: TGCAGCGCGTCACAGGGGAATCGCAATCAGCCCCAGCATTTT. Full variable domain (rest looked up from reference TRBV29-1 and TRBJ1-5): SAVISQKPSRDICQRGTSLTIQCQVDSQVTMMFWYRQQPGQSLTLIATANQGSEATYESGFVIDKFPISRPNLTFSTLTVSNMSPEDSSIYLCSASQGNRNQPQHFGDGTRLSIL.